This T cell receptor (beta chain) emerged from a study of graft-versus-host responses after intestinal transplantation. Whole-study context: All recipients were transplanted with multivisceral, liver-intestinal, or isolated intestinal grafts. Recipients were all induced with anti-thymocyte globulin, then given tacrolimus and steroids for roughly three years. Overall study results and limits: The study found high graft-versus-host to host-versus-graft clonal ratios in allografts of patients with graft-donor T cell macrochimerism.

Produced via immunoSEQ multiplex PCR; TCRdb's table is partial and in-frame only. The data contain roughly 21,000 clones, 35% to 50% of them singletons. The germline V gene has CDR1 SGHAT and CDR2 FQNNGV. There are 15 residues in the CDR3. Losses at the gene ends were 4 bases for V and 0 bases for J; bases not matched to a gene: 5. Plating of some 200,000 CFSE-labeled responder cells was done together with some 200,000 irradiated, violet-dye-labeled stimulator cells. The responders that had proliferated, CFSE-low CD3+CD4+ and CD3+CD8+ cells, were sorted after the reaction. The chain couples TRBV11-2 to TRBJ1-1; 7 bases match TRBD1. The clonotype comes from a human patient who received an intestinal transplant. This specimen consisted of alloreactive CD8+ T cells from a mixed lymphocyte reaction culture, obtained before intestinal transplant. Described subset: CFSE-low proliferating T cells sorted from roughly six-day pre-transplant mixed lymphocyte reaction (GvH or HvG direction). CDR3 in amino acids: CASSSGTVMNTEAFF. The CDR3, as DNA: TGTGCCAGCAGCTCCGGGACAGTTATGAACACTGAAGCTTTCTTT.